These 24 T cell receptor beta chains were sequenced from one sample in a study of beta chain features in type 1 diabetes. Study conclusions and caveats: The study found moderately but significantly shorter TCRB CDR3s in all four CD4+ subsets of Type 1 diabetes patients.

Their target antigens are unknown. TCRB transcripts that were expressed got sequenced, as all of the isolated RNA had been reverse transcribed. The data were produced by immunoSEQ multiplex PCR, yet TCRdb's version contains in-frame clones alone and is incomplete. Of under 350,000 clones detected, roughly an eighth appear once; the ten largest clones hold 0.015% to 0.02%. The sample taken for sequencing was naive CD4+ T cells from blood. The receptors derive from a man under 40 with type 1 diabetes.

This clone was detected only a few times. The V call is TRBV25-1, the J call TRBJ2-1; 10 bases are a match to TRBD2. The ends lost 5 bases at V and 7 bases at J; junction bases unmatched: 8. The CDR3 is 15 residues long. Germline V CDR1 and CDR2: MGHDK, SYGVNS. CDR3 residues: CASSSPLAGDNEQFF. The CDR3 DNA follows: TGTGCCAGCAGTTCTCCCCTAGCGGGAGATAATGAGCAGTTCTTC.

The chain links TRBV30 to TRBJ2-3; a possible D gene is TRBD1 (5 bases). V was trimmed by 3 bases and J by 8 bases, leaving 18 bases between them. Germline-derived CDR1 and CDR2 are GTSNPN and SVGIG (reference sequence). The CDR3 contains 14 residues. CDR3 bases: TGTGCCTGGAGCAGGGTGAGGTCGGTGGGTACGCAGTATTTT. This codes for CAWSRVRSVGTQYF.

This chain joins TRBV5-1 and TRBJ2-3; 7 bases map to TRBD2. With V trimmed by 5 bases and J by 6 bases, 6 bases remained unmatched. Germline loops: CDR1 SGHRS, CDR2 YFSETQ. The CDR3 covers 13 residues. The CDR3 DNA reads TGCGCCAGCAGTCGGGAGGTTGGGGATACGCAGTATTTT. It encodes CASSREVGDTQYF.

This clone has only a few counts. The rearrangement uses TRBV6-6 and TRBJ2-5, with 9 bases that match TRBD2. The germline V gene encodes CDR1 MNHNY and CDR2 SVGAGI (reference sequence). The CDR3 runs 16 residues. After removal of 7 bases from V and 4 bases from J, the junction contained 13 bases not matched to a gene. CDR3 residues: CASTASGTPGGETQYF. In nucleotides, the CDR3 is TGTGCCAGCACCGCTAGCGGGACCCCGGGGGGAGAGACCCAGTACTTC.

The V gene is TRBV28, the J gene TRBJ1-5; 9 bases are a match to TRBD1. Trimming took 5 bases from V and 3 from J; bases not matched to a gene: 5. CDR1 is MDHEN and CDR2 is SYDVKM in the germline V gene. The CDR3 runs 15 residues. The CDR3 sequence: CASSPWDRDNQPQHF. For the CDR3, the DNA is TGTGCCAGCAGTCCTTGGGACAGGGACAATCAGCCCCAGCATTTT.

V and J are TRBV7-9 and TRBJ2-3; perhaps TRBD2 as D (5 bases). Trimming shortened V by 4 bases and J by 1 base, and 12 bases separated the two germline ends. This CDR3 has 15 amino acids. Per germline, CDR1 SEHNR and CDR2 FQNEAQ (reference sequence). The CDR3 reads CASSSLSGGTDTQYF. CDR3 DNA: TGTGCCAGCAGCTCGTTGAGCGGAGGCACAGATACGCAGTATTTT. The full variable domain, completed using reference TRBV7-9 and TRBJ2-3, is DTGVSQNPRHKITKRGQNVTFRCDPISEHNRLYWYRQTLGQGPEFLTYFQNEAQLEKSRLLSDRFSAERPKGSFSTLEIQRTEQGDSAMYLCASSSLSGGTDTQYFGPGTRLTVL.

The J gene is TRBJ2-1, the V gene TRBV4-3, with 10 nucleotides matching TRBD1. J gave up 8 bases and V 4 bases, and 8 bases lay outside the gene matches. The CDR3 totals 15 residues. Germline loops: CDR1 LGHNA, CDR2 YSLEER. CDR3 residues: CASSRQGTGVDEQFF. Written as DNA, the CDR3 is TGCGCCAGCAGCCGGCAAGGGACAGGGGTCGATGAGCAGTTCTTC.

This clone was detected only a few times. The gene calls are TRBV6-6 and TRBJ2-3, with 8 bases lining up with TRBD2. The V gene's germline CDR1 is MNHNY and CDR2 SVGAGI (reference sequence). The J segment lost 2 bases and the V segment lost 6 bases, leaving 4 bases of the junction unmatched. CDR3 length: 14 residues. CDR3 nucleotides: TGTGCCAGCAGGGTAGCGGGACCCACAGATACGCAGTATTTT. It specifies CASRVAGPTDTQYF.

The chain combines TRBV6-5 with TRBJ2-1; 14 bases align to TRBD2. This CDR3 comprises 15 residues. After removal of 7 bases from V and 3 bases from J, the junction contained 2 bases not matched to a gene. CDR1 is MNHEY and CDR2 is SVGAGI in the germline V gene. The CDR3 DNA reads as TGTGCCAGCACGGGACTAGCGGGGGACTACAATGAGCAGTTCTTC. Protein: CASTGLAGDYNEQFF.

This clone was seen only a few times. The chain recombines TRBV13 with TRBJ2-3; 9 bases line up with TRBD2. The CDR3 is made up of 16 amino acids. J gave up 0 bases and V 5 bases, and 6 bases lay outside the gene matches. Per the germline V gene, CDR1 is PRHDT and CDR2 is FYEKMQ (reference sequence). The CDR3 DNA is TGTGCCAGCAGCCCGAGCACTAGCGGGAGCACAGATACGCAGTATTTT. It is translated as CASSPSTSGSTDTQYF.

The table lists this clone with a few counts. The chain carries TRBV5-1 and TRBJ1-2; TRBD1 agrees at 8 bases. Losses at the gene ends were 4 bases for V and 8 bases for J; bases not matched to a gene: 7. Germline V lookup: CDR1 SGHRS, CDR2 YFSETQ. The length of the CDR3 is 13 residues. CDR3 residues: CASSRGTGEGYTF. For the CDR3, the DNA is TGCGCCAGCAGCCGCGGGACAGGAGAAGGCTACACCTTC.

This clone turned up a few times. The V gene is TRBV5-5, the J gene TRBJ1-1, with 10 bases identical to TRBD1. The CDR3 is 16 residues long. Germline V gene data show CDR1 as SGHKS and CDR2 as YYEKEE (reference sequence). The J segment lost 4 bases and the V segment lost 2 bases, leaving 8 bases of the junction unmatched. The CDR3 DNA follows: TGTGCCAGCAGCTTCGCCGGGACAGGGGCGGGCACTGAAGCTTTCTTT. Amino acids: CASSFAGTGAGTEAFF.

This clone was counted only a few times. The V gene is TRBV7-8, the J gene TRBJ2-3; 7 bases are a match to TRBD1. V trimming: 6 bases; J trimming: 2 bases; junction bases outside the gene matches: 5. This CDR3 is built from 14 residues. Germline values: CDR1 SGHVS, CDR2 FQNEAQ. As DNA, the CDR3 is TGTGCCAGCAGTCAGGGGACAGACACAGATACGCAGTATTTT. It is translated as CASSQGTDTDTQYF.

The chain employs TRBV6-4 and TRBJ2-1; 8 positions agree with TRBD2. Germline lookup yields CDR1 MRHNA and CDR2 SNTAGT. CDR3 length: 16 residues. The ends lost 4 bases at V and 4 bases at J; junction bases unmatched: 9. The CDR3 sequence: CASSVSGRGGYNEQFF. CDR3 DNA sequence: TGTGCCAGCAGTGTAAGCGGGAGAGGGGGTTACAATGAGCAGTTCTTC.

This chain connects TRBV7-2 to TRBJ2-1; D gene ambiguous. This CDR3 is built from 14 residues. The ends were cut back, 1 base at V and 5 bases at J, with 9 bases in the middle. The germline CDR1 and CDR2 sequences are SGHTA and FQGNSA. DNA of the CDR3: TGTGCCAGCAGCTTAGTATTCGGAGACAATGAGCAGTTCTTC. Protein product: CASSLVFGDNEQFF.

CDR3 coding DNA: TGTGCCAGCAGCTTGTATGGACAGAACCAAGAGACCCAGTACTTC. This encodes CASSLYGQNQETQYF. The chain is built from TRBV7-9 and TRBJ2-5; D is possibly TRBD1 (6 bases). The V and J ends lost 3 bases and 0 bases respectively, with 11 bases between them. This CDR3 has 15 residues. Germline assignment: CDR1 SEHNR and CDR2 FQNEAQ (reference sequence).

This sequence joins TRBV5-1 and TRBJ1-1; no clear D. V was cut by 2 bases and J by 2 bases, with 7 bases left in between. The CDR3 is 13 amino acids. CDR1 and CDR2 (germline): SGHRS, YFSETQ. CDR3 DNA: TGCGCCAGCAGCTTACGGGTAAACACTGAAGCTTTCTTT. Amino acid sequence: CASSLRVNTEAFF. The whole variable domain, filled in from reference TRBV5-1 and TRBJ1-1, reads KAGVTQTPRYLIKTRGQQVTLSCSPISGHRSVSWYQQTPGQGLQFLFEYFSETQRNKGNFPGRFSGRQFSNSRSEMNVSTLELGDSALYLCASSLRVNTEAFFGQGTRLTVV.

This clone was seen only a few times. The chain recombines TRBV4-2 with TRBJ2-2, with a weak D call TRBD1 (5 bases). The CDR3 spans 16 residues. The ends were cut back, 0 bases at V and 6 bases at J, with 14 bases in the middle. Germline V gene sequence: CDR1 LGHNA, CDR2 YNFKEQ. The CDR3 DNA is TGTGCCAGCAGCCAAGAACTGCCAAGGGGCCCCGGGGAGCTGTTTTTT. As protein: CASSQELPRGPGELFF.

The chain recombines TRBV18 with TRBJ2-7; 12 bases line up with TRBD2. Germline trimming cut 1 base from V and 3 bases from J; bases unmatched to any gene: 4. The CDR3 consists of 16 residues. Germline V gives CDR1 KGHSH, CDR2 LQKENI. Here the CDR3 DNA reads TGTGCCAGCTCACCACAGACTAGCGGGGGAATCTACGAGCAGTACTTC. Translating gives CASSPQTSGGIYEQYF.

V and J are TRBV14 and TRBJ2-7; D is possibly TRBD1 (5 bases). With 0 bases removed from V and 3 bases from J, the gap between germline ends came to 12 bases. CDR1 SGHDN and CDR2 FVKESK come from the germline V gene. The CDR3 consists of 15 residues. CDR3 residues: CASSQDLGAYYEQYF. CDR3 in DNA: TGTGCCAGCAGCCAAGATTTAGGGGCGTACTACGAGCAGTACTTC.

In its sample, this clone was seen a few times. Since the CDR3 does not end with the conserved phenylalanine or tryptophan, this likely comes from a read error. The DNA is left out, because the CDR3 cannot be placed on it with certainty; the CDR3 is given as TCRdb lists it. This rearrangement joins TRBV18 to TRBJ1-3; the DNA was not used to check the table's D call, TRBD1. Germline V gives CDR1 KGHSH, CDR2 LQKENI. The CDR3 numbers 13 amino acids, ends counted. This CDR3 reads CASSPGQGKHHPL.

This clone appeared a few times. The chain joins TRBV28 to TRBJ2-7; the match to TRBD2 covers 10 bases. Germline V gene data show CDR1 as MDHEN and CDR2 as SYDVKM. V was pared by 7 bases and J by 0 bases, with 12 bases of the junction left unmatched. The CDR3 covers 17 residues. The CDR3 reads CASNAPPGLAASYEQYF. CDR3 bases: TGTGCCAGCAATGCCCCCCCCGGACTAGCGGCCTCCTACGAGCAGTACTTC.

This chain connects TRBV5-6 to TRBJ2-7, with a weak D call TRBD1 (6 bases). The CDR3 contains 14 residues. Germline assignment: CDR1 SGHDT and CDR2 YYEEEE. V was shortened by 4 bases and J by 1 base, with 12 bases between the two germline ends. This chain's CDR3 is CASSVDRISYEQYF. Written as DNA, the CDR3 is TGTGCCAGCAGCGTAGACAGGATTTCCTACGAGCAGTACTTC. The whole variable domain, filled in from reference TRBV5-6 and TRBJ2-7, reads DAGVTQSPTHLIKTRGQQVTLRCSPKSGHDTVSWYQQALGQGPQFIFQYYEEEERQRGNFPDRFSGHQFPNYSSELNVNALLLGDSALYLCASSVDRISYEQYFGPGTRLTVT.

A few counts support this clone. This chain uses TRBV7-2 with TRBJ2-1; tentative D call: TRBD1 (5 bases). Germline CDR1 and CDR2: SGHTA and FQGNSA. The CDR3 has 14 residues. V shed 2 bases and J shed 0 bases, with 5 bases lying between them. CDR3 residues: CASSLQGSYNEQFF. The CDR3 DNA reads TGTGCCAGCAGCTTACAGGGCTCCTACAATGAGCAGTTCTTC.